This is a list of T cell receptor beta chains from one sample in a study of cytomegalovirus exposure and HLA in healthy donors. The method was immunoSEQ multiplex PCR; TCRdb's version includes in-frame clones alone and lacks a portion of them. The data hold over 150,000 clones, with 80% to 85% observed a single time. Material for sequencing was PBMCs. The receptors come from a male donor in good health and CMV-seronegative. Both conserved end residues are part of each CDR3. A D gene is named only where the DNA matches it firmly. The size entry is marked missing in some rows and otherwise reads once, few, many or a size class.

TGTGCCAGCAGCTTGAGGAGCTCCTATAATTCACCCCTCCACTTT | CASSLRSSYNSPLHF | TRBV5-4 | NA | TRBJ1-6 | few
TGCGCCAGCAGTCGGAGGAACACTGAAGCTTTCTTT | CASSRRNTEAFF | TRBV10-2 | NA | TRBJ1-1 | NA
TGTGCCAGCAGCAGGGACAGGTGGAACTATGGCTACACCTTC | CASSRDRWNYGYTF | TRBV5-4 | TRBD1 | TRBJ1-2 | NA
TGTGCCAGCAGGCCGGGACAGGGGGCGCGTTACGAGCAGTACTTC | CASRPGQGARYEQYF | TRBV7-2 | TRBD1 | TRBJ2-7 | once
TGCAGCGTTCTTCAGAAGATGAACACTGAAGCTTTCTTT | CSVLQKMNTEAFF | TRBV29-1 | NA | TRBJ1-1 | NA
TGTGCCAGCACAACCACGGACTTTATCGAAGCTTTCTTT | CASTTTDFIEAFF | TRBV6-1 | NA | TRBJ1-1 | NA
TGCGCCAGCAGCCAGCTGACAGGGGGCGATGAAAAACTGTTTTTT | CASSQLTGGDEKLFF | TRBV5-1 | TRBD1 | TRBJ1-4 | NA
TGCGCCAGCAGCCAAAGACCGACAGGGCCGAACTATGGCTACACCTTC | CASSQRPTGPNYGYTF | TRBV4-1 | TRBD1 | TRBJ1-2 | NA
TGTGCCAGCAGTGAAGCTAGAGTGCTATTTTCACCCCTCCACTTT | CASSEARVLFSPLHF | TRBV2 | NA | TRBJ1-6 | once
TGTGCCAGCTCACCGGAGATCCAAGAGACCCAGTACTTC | CASSPEIQETQYF | TRBV18 | NA | TRBJ2-5 | few
TGCGCCAGCAGCCAAGGGTCAGCGAGGGCCACTGAAGCTTTCTTT | CASSQGSARATEAFF | TRBV4-1 | NA | TRBJ1-1 | NA
TGTGCCAGCAACCCCGGGACACCCGCCTACGAGCAGTACTTC | CASNPGTPAYEQYF | TRBV9 | NA | TRBJ2-7 | NA
TGTGCCACTAGGGGGGGAACTGAAGCTTTCTTT | CATRGGTEAFF | TRBV6-5 | NA | TRBJ1-1 | NA
TGTGCCAGCTCAACTACTAGCGGGGGCGGGACCCAGTACTTC | CASSTTSGGGTQYF | TRBV18 | TRBD2 | TRBJ2-5 | NA
TGTGCCAGCGAAAGAGGCGAGCAGTACTTC | CASERGEQYF | TRBV25-1 | NA | TRBJ2-7 | NA